The entry below describes one T cell receptor (beta chain). Its antigen is undetermined. Sequencing relied on immunoSEQ assay v3.0, run at survey level. TCRdb's table, derived via immunoSEQ multiplex PCR, lists solely in-frame clones and lacks some. The data contain more than 20,000 clones, 70% to 85% of them seen just once; the ten biggest clones take up 5.7%. This entry is derived from a study of long-term antiretroviral therapy in people with HIV. Study-wide results and limits: Blood collection from the mid-2000s to the late 2010s possibly occurred under older ART regimens. Comparison with controls showed narrower CDR3 length ranges in HIV repertoires. Despite increasing after ART, diversity remained lower than that of transplant donor controls.

This CDR3 comprises 20 residues. Germline lookup yields CDR1 KGHSH and CDR2 LQKENI. V was pared by 3 bases and J by 0 bases, with 14 bases of the junction left unmatched. The sample here was unsorted PBMCs, taken 4.4 years after starting antiretroviral therapy. The chain recombines TRBV18 with TRBJ2-2, with 9 bases identical to TRBD2. The sequence was collected from a man aged 25-40 years with HIV. CDR3 sequence (DNA): TGTGCCAGCTCACCGAGCGATGAAACGCGGGAGGGCCCGAACACCGGGGAGCTGTTTTTT. Protein: CASSPSDETREGPNTGELFF.